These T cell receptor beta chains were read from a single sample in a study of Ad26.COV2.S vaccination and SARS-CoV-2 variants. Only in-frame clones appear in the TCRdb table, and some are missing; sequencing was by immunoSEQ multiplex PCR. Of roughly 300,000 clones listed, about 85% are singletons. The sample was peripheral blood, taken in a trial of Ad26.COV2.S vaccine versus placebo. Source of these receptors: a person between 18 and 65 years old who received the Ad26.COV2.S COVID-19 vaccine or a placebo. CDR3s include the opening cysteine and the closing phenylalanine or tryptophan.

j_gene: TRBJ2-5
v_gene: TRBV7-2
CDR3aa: CASSKGIPGETQYF

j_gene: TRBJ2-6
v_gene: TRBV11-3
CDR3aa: CASSLGGTGANVLTF

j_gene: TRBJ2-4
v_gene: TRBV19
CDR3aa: CASSIVEGTSGGPENIQYF

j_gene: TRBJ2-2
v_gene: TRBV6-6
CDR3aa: CASSRRDRGVPNTGELFF

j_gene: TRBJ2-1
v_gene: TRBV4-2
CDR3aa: CASSQAGLAGNEQFF

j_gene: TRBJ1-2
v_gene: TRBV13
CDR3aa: CASHLRDRGGYGYTF

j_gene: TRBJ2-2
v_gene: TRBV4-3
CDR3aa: CASSQELAGTGELFF

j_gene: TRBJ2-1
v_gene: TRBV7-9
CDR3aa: CASSYLPGLAGVGEQFF

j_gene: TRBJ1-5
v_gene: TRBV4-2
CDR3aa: CASSQGTGHPDSNQPQHF

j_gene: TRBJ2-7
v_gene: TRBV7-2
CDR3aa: CASSSPGLATYEQYF

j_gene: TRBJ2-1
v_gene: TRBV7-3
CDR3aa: CASSRGLESNEQFF

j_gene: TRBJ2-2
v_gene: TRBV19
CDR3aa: CASSGTGGPGELFF

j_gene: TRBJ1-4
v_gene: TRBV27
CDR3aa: CASRAGLAAYEKLFF

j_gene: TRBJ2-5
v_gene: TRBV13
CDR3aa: CASSPPSLGEETQYF

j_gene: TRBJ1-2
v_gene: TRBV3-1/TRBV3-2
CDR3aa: CASSQTSTSADGYTF

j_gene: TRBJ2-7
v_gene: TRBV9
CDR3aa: CASSPAGRIKYEQYF

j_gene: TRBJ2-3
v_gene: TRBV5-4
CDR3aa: CASSPGGSGGGDTQYF

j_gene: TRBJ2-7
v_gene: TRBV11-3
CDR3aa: CASSPGGSYEQYF

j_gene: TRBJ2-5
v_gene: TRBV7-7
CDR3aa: CASSLLGFSQETQYF

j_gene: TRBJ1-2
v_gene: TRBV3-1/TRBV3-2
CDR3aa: CASSQGAGDGYTF

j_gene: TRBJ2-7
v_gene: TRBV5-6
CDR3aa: CASKTGLGSDEQYF

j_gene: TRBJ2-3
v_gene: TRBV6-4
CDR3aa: CASRPQGLLSDTQYF